These 14 T cell receptor beta chains were sequenced from one sample in a study of T cell repertoires in ileal Crohn's disease. The method was immunoSEQ multiplex PCR; TCRdb's version includes in-frame clones alone and lacks a portion of them. Among about 9,600 clones listed, over 65% were seen once. The specimen was ileal tissue. The origin of the receptors is an adult with Crohn's disease.

This clone has just one count. The chain couples TRBV5-4 to TRBJ2-2, with 8 nucleotides matching TRBD2. CDR3 size: 15 residues. Germline CDR1 is SGHNT and CDR2 is YYREEE (reference sequence). V lost 2 bases to trimming and J lost 6 bases; unmatched junction nucleotides: 6. CDR3 region: CASSFVSGKAGELFF. The CDR3 DNA is TGTGCCAGCAGCTTCGTTAGCGGGAAAGCCGGGGAGCTGTTTTTT.

This clone has more than one count but fewer than ten. The chain has TRBV6-6 and TRBJ1-2, with D perhaps matching TRBD1 (5 bases). This CDR3 region has 11 residues. Looked up from germline, CDR1 is MNHNY and CDR2 is SVGAGI (reference sequence). The germline V and J ends were trimmed by 7 bases and 8 bases, with 11 bases remaining between them. The DNA for the CDR3 is TGTGCCAGCACCTCGGACAACGGCTACACCTTC. It translates to CASTSDNGYTF.

This clone is a singleton in its sample. The V and J genes are TRBV29-1 and TRBJ1-5; D perhaps matches TRBD1 (6 bases). Germline V gene data show CDR1 as SQVTM and CDR2 as ANQGSEA. This CDR3 comprises 13 residues. V was cut by 1 base and J by 6 bases, with 10 bases left in between. This CDR3 reads CSVEAVRGQPQHF. The CDR3 DNA follows: TGCAGCGTTGAAGCAGTCAGGGGTCAGCCCCAGCATTTT.

This sequence joins TRBV6-1 and TRBJ2-7; D may be TRBD1 (6 bases). V shed 4 bases and J shed 4 bases, with 14 bases lying between them. Germline CDR1 is MNHNS and CDR2 is SASEGT. The CDR3 totals 14 residues. In DNA form, the CDR3 reads TGTGCCAGCAGTGCCGGGACCCAGGGGTACGAGCAGTACTTC. It yields the protein CASSAGTQGYEQYF.

This clone came up a few times. The J gene is TRBJ1-1, the V gene TRBV5-6; D unclear. Germline-derived CDR1 and CDR2 are SGHDT and YYEEEE. This CDR3 is built from 16 residues. Trimming stripped 1 base from V and 1 base from J, with 14 bases between. The CDR3 DNA reads as TGTGCCAGCAGCTTGTCTTACGGCAGGCGGAACACTGAAGCTTTCTTT. It encodes CASSLSYGRRNTEAFF.

Only a few counts were recorded for this clone. The rearrangement joins TRBV29-1 to TRBJ2-1; the D is unclear. Germline V lookup: CDR1 SQVTM, CDR2 ANQGSEA. V was shortened by 7 bases and J by 2 bases, with 18 bases between the two germline ends. This CDR3 is 15 amino acids long. DNA of the CDR3: TGCAGCGGAGGCGTCCCGCTAGGAACCTACAATGAGCAGTTCTTC. Amino acids: CSGGVPLGTYNEQFF.

CDR3 in amino acids: CASSQLTRSTLYGYTF. CDR3 coding DNA: TGCGCCAGCAGCCAACTAACAAGGAGCACCCTCTATGGCTACACCTTC. The V gene is TRBV4-3, the J gene TRBJ1-2; no clear D. Between the trimmed V and J ends, which lost 2 bases and 4 bases, there was a span of 17 bases. The V gene's germline CDR1 is LGHNA and CDR2 YSLEER. CDR3 size: 16 residues.

V and J are TRBV7-2 and TRBJ2-1, with 8 bases that match TRBD2. CDR1 SGHTA and CDR2 FQGNSA come from the germline V gene. Trimming removed 4 bases from V and 7 bases from J; junction bases left unmatched: 6. This CDR3 contains 14 residues. This chain's CDR3 is CASSSWTSRNEQFF. The CDR3 DNA reads as TGTGCCAGCAGCTCGTGGACTAGCAGAAATGAGCAGTTCTTC.

The chain couples TRBV13 to TRBJ2-3, with 11 positions matching TRBD2. Germline lookup yields CDR1 PRHDT and CDR2 FYEKMQ (reference sequence). The CDR3 contains 17 residues. Germline trimming cut 5 bases from V and 6 bases from J; bases unmatched to any gene: 13. CDR3 nucleotides: TGTGCCAGCAGCGCCTGGGGGAGACTAGCGGGGCAGGATACGCAGTATTTT. Translating gives CASSAWGRLAGQDTQYF.

This clone appeared a single time. The chain joins TRBV5-4 to TRBJ1-2; D possibly corresponds to TRBD1 (6 bases). V lost 0 bases and J lost 3, with 12 bases in between. The CDR3 is 15 amino acids. Germline-derived CDR1 and CDR2 are SGHNT and YYREEE (reference sequence). CDR3 region: CASSLVGRGDYGYTF. CDR3 sequence (DNA): TGTGCCAGCAGCTTGGTAGGCAGGGGTGACTATGGCTACACCTTC.

The V and J genes are TRBV18 and TRBJ2-2; D gene unclear. V was shortened by 3 bases and J by 0 bases, with 5 bases between the two germline ends. CDR3 length: 14 amino acids. Germline values: CDR1 KGHSH, CDR2 LQKENI. The CDR3 DNA reads TGTGCCAGCTCACCTACTCCGAACACCGGGGAGCTGTTTTTT. Encoded protein: CASSPTPNTGELFF.

The genes are TRBV6-5 and TRBJ1-2, with TRBD1 as a possible D gene (5 bases). The CDR3 has 14 residues. Looked up from germline, CDR1 is MNHEY and CDR2 is SVGAGI. V was shortened by 4 bases and J by 1 base, with 10 bases between the two germline ends. The CDR3 coding sequence is TGTGCCAGCAGTTCCAGGGTTCTTAACTATGGCTACACCTTC. Protein: CASSSRVLNYGYTF.

The chain carries TRBV6-5 and TRBJ2-5, with 7 bases identical to TRBD1. Germline lookup yields CDR1 MNHEY and CDR2 SVGAGI. The CDR3 length is 14 residues. Germline trimming cut 5 bases from V and 3 bases from J; bases unmatched to any gene: 6. CDR3 sequence reads: CASSPTGREETQYF. As DNA, the CDR3 is TGTGCCAGCAGTCCGACAGGGAGAGAAGAGACCCAGTACTTC.

The count of this clone is one. The chain has TRBV29-1 and TRBJ2-7; TRBD2 matches at 7 bases. This CDR3 has 14 amino acids. Germline V gene data show CDR1 as SQVTM and CDR2 as ANQGSEA. Losses at the gene ends were 2 bases for V and 0 bases for J; bases not matched to a gene: 4. The CDR3, as DNA: TGCAGCGTTGAAAGGCTAGCGGACTCCTACGAGCAGTACTTC. Amino acid sequence: CSVERLADSYEQYF.